Listed here is a single T cell receptor (beta chain). What it binds is unknown. The record originates from a study of T cell repertoires in ileal Crohn's disease. For the study at large: Thiopurines (around twelve) or anti-TNF agents (approximately 20) were given postoperatively to about half.

Stated time point: inflamed ileum from the surgical specimen. V lost 2 bases and J 0 bases, leaving 16 bases between the germline ends. Germline lookup yields CDR1 SGHAT and CDR2 FQNNGV. There are 17 residues in the CDR3. Study-wide findings and caveats: All patients with clonality above 26.8% had endoscopic recurrence.

TCRdb's copy holds only in-frame clones and misses some; the assay was immunoSEQ multiplex PCR. The sample shows some 5,000 clones, approximately 80% of them seen only once. The TCR was taken from an adult with Crohn's disease. The material sequenced was ileal tissue. The chain recombines TRBV11-2 with TRBJ1-1, with D uncertain. CDR3 residues: CASSLRAGATLNTEAFF. The DNA for the CDR3 is TGTGCCAGCAGCTTAAGGGCCGGAGCGACGCTGAACACTGAAGCTTTCTTT. Together with reference TRBV11-2 and TRBJ1-1, the CDR3 gives the full variable domain: EAGVAQSPRYKIIEKRQSVAFWCNPISGHATLYWYQQILGQGPKLLIQFQNNGVVDDSQLPKDRFSAERLKGVDSTLKIQPAKLEDSAVYLCASSLRAGATLNTEAFFGQGTRLTVV.